Sequencing of this TCR beta chain was carried out in a study of blood T cell repertoires in COVID-19. Per the authors' pipeline: By means of reference gene primer amplification, nucleated cell counts were estimated. The repertoire was sequenced with immunoSEQ multiplex PCR; TCRdb's copy has only in-frame clones and lacks some. The DNA gave D and trimming, while V, J and clone size come from that table. The table records roughly 92,000 clones, roughly 87% of them present only once. Trimming removed 1 base from V and 3 bases from J; junction bases left unmatched: 7. The CDR3 is 16 amino acids. Germline-derived CDR1 and CDR2 are LNHDA and SQIVND (reference sequence).

The TCR originated in a woman older than 75 with acute or convalescent COVID-19. This chain uses TRBV19 with TRBJ2-3; 7 bases map to TRBD2. What was sequenced was peripheral blood. CDR3: CASSIAERDGTDTQYF. DNA for the CDR3: TGTGCCAGTAGTATAGCAGAGCGGGATGGGACAGATACGCAGTATTTT. Drawing the rest from reference TRBV19 and TRBJ2-3, the complete variable domain is DGGITQSPKYLFRKEGQNVTLSCEQNLNHDAMYWYRQDPGQGLRLIYYSQIVNDFQKGDIAEGYSVSREKKESFPLTVTSAQKNPTAFYLCASSIAERDGTDTQYFGPGTRLTVL.